This TCR beta chain was sequenced for a study of cytomegalovirus exposure and HLA in healthy donors. The donors gave bone marrow, and they were healthy. The PCR was carried out with 60 Vbeta primers and 13 Jbeta primers. Sequencing used immunoSEQ multiplex PCR; TCRdb keeps in-frame clones, though not all of them. The sample gives approximately 170,000 clones, roughly 74% of which show up once; around 4.6% is in the top ten. General observations from the study: A later look showed TCR association rates differing by HLA locus, highest for DRB1 and lowest for HLA-C. Researchers reported that a few CMV-associated chains were confirmed in vitro as CMV antigen-specific.

The germline V gene has CDR1 LGHNA and CDR2 YNFKEQ. V was clipped by 0 bases and J by 6 bases; unmatched bases: 4. The CDR3 contains 15 residues. As concerns this clone: Its specificity is not known.

V and J are TRBV4-2 and TRBJ1-5; 8 bases are shared with TRBD1. The receptor was isolated from a male donor in good health and CMV-seronegative. The source material was PBMCs. Written as DNA, the CDR3 is TGTGCCAGCAGCCAAGATCAGGGGGCCGCTCAGCCCCAGCATTTT. This gives the protein CASSQDQGAAQPQHF.